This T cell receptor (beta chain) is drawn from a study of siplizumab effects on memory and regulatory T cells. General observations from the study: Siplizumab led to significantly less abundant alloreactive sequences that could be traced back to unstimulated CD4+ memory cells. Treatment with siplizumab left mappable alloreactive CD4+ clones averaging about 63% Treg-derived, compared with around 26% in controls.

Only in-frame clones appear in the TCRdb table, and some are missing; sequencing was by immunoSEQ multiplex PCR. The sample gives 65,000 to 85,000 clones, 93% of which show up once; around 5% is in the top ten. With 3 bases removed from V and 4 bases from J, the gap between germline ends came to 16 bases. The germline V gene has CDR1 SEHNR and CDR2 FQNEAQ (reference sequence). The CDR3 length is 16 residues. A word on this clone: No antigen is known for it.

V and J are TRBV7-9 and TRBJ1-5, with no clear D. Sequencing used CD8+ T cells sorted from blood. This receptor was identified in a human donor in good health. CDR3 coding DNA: TGTGCCAGCAGCTTCACCGAGGGAACCGGTAATCAGCCCCAGCATTTT. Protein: CASSFTEGTGNQPQHF.